The clone carrying this TCR beta chain was detected a few times. This specimen comes from a study of T cell changes during pregnancy in multiple sclerosis. Only in-frame clones appear in the TCRdb table, and some are missing; sequencing was by immunoSEQ multiplex PCR. The data contain fewer than 35,000 clones, 85% to 90% of them singletons. The specimen comprised CD4+ T cells from peripheral blood mononuclear cells, sampled in the third trimester of pregnancy. This receptor was obtained from a female donor in good health, enrolled as a control in a pregnancy study.

The CDR3 nucleotides are TGTGCCATCAGTGTTAGGGAGAATGGCAATGAGCAGTTCTTC. Encoded protein: CAISVRENGNEQFF. V and J are TRBV10-3 and TRBJ2-1, with a possible D match to TRBD2 (5 bases). V lost 4 bases and J 6 bases, leaving 13 bases between the germline ends. Germline V CDR1 and CDR2: ENHRY, SYGVKD. The CDR3 contains 14 residues.